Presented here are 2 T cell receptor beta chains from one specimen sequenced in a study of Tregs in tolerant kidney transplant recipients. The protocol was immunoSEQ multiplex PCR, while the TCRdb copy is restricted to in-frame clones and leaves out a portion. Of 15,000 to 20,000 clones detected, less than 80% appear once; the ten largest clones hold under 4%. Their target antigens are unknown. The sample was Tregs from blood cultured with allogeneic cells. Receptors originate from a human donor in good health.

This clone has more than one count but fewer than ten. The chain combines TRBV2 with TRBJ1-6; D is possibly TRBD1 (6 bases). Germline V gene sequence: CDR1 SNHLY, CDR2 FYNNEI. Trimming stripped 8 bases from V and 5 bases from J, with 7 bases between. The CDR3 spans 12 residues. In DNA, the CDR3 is TGTGCCAGCGCAGGGGATAATTCACCCCTCCACTTT. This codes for CASAGDNSPLHF. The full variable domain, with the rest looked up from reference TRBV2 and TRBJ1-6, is EPEVTQTPSHQVTQMGQEVILRCVPISNHLYFYWYRQILGQKVEFLVSFYNNEISEKSEIFDDQFSVERPDGSNFTLKIRSTKLEDSAMYFCASAGDNSPLHFGNGTRLTVT.

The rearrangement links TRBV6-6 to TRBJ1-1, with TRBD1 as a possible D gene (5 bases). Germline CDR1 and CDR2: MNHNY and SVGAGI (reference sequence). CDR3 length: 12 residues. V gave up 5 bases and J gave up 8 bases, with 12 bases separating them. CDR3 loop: CASSLRRGEAFF. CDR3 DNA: TGTGCCAGCAGTCTCCGGAGGGGAGAAGCTTTCTTT.